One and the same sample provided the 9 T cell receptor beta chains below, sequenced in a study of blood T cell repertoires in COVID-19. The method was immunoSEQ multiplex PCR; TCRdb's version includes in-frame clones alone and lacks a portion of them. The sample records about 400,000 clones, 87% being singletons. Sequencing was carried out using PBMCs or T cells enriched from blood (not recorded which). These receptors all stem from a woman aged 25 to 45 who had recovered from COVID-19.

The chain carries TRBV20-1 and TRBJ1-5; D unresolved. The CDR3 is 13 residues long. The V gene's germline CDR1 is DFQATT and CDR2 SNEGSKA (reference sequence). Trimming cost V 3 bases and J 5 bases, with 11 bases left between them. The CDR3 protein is CSASPGIDQPQHF. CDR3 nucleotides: TGCAGTGCTAGTCCGGGGATCGATCAGCCCCAGCATTTT.

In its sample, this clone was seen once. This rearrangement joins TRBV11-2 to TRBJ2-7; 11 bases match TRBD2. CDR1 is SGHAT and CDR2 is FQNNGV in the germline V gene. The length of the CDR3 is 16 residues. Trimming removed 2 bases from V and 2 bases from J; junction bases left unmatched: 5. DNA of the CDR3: TGTGCCAGCAGCTTAAGAACTAGCGGGGGACCCTACGAGCAGTACTTC. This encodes CASSLRTSGGPYEQYF.

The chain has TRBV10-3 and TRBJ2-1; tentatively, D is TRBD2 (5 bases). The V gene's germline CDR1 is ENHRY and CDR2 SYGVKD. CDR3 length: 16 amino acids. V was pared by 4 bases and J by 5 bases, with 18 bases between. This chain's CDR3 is CAISALNRGENNEQFF. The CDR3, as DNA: TGTGCCATCAGTGCGCTAAATCGGGGAGAGAACAATGAGCAGTTCTTC.

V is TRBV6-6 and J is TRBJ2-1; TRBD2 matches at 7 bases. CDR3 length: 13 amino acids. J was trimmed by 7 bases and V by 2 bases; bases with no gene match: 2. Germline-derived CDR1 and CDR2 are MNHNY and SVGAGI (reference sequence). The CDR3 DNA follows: TGTGCCAGCAGTTACAGGGGAGGGAATGAGCAGTTCTTC. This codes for CASSYRGGNEQFF.

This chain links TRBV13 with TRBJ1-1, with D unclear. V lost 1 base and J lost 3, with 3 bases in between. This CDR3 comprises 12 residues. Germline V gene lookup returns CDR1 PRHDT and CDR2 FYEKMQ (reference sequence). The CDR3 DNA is TGTGCCAGCAGCTTAGCGTACACTGAAGCTTTCTTT. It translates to CASSLAYTEAFF. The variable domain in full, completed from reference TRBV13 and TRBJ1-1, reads AAGVIQSPRHLIKEKRETATLKCYPIPRHDTVYWYQQGPGQDPQFLISFYEKMQSDKGSIPDRFSAQQFSDYHSELNMSSLELGDSALYFCASSLAYTEAFFGQGTRLTVV.

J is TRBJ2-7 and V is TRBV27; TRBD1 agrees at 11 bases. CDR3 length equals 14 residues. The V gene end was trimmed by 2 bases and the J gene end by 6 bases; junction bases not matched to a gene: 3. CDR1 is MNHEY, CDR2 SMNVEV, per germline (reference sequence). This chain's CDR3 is CASSLTGTGGEQYF. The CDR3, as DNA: TGTGCCAGCAGTTTAACCGGGACAGGGGGCGAGCAGTACTTC.

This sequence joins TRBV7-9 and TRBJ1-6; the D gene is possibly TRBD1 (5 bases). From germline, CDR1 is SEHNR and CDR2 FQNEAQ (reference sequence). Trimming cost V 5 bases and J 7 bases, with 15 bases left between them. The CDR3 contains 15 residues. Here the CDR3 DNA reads TGTGCCAGCAGCCCAGGGCTGGACGGGAATTCACCCCTCCACTTT. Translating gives CASSPGLDGNSPLHF.

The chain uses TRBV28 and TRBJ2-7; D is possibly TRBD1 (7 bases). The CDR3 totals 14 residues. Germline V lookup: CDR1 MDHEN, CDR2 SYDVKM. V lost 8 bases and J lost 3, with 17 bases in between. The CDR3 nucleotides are TGTGCCAGCGGGGCAGGGGGGCGCTTCTACGAGCAGTACTTC. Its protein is CASGAGGRFYEQYF. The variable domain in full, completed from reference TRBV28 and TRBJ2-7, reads DVKVTQSSRYLVKRTGEKVFLECVQDMDHENMFWYRQDPGLGLRLIYFSYDVKMKEKGDIPEGYSVSREKKERFSLILESASTNQTSMYLCASGAGGRFYEQYFGPGTRLTVT.

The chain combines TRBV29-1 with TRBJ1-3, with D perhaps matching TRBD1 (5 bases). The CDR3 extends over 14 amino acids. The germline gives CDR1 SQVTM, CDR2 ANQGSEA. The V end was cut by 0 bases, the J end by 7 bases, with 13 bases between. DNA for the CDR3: TGCAGCGTTGAAGATCCCGGCAGGGTGAACACCATATATTTT. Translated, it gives CSVEDPGRVNTIYF.